This paragraph covers one T cell receptor beta chain sequence. This clone was seen once. It lacks a known antigen. Base qualities are not provided; no much larger clone lies one nucleotide away. Whole blood was collected in K2EDTA tubes by collaborating institutions according to the institutions' own protocols. For TCRbeta analysis, collaborators shipped samples in one of three forms: frozen whole blood, isolated PBMCs, or DNA extracted from either of those sample types. These data come from a study of blood T cell repertoires in COVID-19 (dated by TCRdb to between 2020 and 2021). Study-wide context: The collaborator samples originated in the United States, Italy and Spain and spanned the acute and convalescent phases of COVID-19. A freely available public database, intended as a resource for researchers studying the immune response to SARS-CoV-2, is where the repertoires were released. Nearly every sample came with metadata listing a de-identified subject ID, COVID-19 status, age in years and sex. The dataset comprised deeply sampled blood TCRbeta repertoires from subjects exposed to, actively infected with, or recovered from COVID-19. The prospective study material was composed of cDNA or gDNA derived from T cells, B-cell-depleted T cells, or PBMCs. The samples were drawn from two sources: the first 160 participants of the ongoing ImmuneRACE study, and over 1,000 subjects contributed by 6 global collaborators. Where available, HLA class I and class II types were obtained from metadata supplied by the sample provider rather than from assay-based typing. The paper's findings and limits, for the study overall: How much clinical and demographic metadata was included differed by source and by participant, and the metadata was provided uncurated.

TCRbeta CDR3 regions were amplified from genomic DNA using the immunoSEQ Assay, a bias-controlled multiplex PCR. On the authors' methods: Within the assay, amplification of reference gene primers was used to estimate how many nucleated cells each sample contained. To quantify the absolute abundance of each unique TCRbeta CDR3 rearrangement, sequence reads were collapsed and filtered. For each sample, productive Simpson clonality was calculated by taking the square root of Simpson's diversity index across productive rearrangements. Drawn from immuneACCESS, this table holds only the in-frame rearrangements with V and J called that TCRdb kept. Clones are partly lost; checked studies trace under half to an unresolved V gene and leave the rest unexplained. The DNA gave D and trimming, while V, J and clone size come from that table. The sample table lists about 42,000 clones, 80% to 90% of them with a count of one. In total, the top ten clones hold 7% to 9.5% of the sample.

Its CDR3 holds 16 amino acids, cysteine through phenylalanine. Kept here is only the CDR3 DNA, which spans 48 bases and is read in frame from base 1. Via the germline V gene (reference sequence), CDR1 is LGHDT and CDR2 YNNKEL. After removal of 4 bases from V and 5 bases from J, the junction retains 10 bases not matched to a gene. The chain is made from TRBV3-1 (or the pseudogene TRBV3-2) and TRBJ1-4; 7 bases in between match TRBD1. The clonotype comes from a man aged 30 to 39 with active or convalescent COVID-19. Material: peripheral blood. The CDR3 in this case is CASSLRTGGTNEKLFF. The nucleotide sequence is given as TGTGCCAGCAGCCTGCGGACAGGAGGTACAAATGAAAAACTGTTTTTT.